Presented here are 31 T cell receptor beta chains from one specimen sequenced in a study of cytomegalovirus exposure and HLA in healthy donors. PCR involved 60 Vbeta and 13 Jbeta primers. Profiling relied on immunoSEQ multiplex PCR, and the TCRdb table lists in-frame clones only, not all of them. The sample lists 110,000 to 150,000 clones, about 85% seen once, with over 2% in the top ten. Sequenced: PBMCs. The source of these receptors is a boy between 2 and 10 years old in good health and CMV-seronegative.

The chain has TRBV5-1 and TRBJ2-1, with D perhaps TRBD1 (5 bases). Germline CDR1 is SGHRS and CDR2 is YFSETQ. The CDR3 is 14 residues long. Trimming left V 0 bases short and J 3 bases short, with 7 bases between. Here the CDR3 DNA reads TGCGCCAGCAGCTTGGCCGACAGCTACAATGAGCAGTTCTTC. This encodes CASSLADSYNEQFF.

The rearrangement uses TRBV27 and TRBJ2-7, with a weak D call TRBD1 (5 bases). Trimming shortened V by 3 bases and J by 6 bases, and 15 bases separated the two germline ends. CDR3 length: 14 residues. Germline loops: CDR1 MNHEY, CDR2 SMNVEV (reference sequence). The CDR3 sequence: CASSFLGALGEQYF. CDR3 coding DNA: TGTGCCAGCAGTTTTCTAGGGGCGTTGGGCGAGCAGTACTTC.

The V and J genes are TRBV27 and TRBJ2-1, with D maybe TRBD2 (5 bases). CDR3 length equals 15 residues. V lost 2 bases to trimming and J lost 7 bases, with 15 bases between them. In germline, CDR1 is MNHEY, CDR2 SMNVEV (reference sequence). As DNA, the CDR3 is TGTGCCAGCAGTTTACCAGGACTTCCGTGGAATGAGCAGTTCTTC. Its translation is CASSLPGLPWNEQFF.

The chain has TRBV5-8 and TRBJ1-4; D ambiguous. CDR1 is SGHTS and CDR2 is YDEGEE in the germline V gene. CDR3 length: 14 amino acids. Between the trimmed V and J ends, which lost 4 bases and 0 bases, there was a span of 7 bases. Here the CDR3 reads CASSTGATNEKLFF. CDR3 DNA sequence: TGTGCCAGCAGCACCGGTGCAACTAATGAAAAACTGTTTTTT.

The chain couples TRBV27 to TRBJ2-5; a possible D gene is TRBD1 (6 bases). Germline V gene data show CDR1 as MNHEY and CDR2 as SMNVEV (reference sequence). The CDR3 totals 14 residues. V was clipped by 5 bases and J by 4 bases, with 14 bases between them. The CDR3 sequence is CASSLLDRLETQYF. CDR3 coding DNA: TGTGCCAGCAGTCTACTGGACAGATTAGAGACCCAGTACTTC.

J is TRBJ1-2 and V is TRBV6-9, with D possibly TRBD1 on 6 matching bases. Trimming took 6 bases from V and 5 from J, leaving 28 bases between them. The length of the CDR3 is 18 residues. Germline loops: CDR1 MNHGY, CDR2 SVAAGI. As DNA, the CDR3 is TGTGCCAGCAGGGGGGCGGCAATGGGGCCCCAGTCTGGATATGGCTACACCTTC. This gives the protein CASRGAAMGPQSGYGYTF.

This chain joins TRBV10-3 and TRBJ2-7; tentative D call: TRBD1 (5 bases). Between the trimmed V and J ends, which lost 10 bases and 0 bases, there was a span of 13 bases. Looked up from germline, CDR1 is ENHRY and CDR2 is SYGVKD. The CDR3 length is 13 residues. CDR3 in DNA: TGTGCCACAGCCCCGGACACCTCCTACGAGCAGTACTTC. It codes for CATAPDTSYEQYF.

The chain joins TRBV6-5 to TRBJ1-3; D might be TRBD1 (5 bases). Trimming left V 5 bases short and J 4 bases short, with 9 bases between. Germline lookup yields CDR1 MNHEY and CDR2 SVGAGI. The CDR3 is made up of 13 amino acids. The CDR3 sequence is CASSRGGGNTIYF. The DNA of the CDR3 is TGTGCCAGCAGTCGGGGGGGAGGAAACACCATATATTTT.

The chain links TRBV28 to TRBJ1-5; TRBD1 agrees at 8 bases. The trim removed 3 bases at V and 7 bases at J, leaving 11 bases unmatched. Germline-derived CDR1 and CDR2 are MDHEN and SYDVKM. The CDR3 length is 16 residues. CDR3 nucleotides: TGTGCCAGCAGTTTCCCCGGAACAGGGGGTCACCAGCCCCAGCATTTT. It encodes CASSFPGTGGHQPQHF.

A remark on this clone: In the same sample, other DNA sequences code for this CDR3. The CDR3 coding sequence is TGCGCCAGCAGCTTGGCGCAGGGTATCTACGGCTACACCTTC. The encoded protein is CASSLAQGIYGYTF. V gene TRBV5-1 combines with J gene TRBJ1-2; weak D call: TRBD1 (5 bases). Germline V gene sequence: CDR1 SGHRS, CDR2 YFSETQ. The CDR3 spans 14 residues. V lost 0 bases and J lost 8, with 14 bases in between. The full variable domain, in which reference TRBV5-1 and TRBJ1-2 provide the parts outside the CDR3, is KAGVTQTPRYLIKTRGQQVTLSCSPISGHRSVSWYQQTPGQGLQFLFEYFSETQRNKGNFPGRFSGRQFSNSRSEMNVSTLELGDSALYLCASSLAQGIYGYTFGSGTRLTVV.

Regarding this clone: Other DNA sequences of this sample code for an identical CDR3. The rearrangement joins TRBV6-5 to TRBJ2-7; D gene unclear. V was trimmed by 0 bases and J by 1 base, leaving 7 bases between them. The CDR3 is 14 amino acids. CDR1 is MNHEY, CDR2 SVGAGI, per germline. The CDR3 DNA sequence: TGTGCCAGCAGTTACTCGTCTTCTTCCTACGAGCAGTACTTC. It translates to CASSYSSSSYEQYF.

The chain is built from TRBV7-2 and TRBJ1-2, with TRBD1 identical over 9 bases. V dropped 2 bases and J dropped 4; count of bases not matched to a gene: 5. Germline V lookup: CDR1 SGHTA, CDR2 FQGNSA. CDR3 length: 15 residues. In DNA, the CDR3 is TGTGCCAGCAGCTTAACTGGGACAGGGAGCTATGGCTACACCTTC. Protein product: CASSLTGTGSYGYTF.

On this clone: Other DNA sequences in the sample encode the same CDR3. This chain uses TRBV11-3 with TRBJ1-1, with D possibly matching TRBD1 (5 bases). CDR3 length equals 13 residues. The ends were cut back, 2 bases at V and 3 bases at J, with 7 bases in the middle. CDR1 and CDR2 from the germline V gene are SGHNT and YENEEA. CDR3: CASSLQGDTEAFF. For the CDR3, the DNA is TGTGCCAGCAGCTTACAAGGGGACACTGAAGCTTTCTTT. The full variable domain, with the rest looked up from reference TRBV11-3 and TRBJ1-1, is EAGVVQSPRYKIIEKKQPVAFWCNPISGHNTLYWYLQNLGQGPELLIRYENEEAVDDSQLPKDRFSAERLKGVDSTLKIQPAELGDSAVYLCASSLQGDTEAFFGQGTRLTVV.

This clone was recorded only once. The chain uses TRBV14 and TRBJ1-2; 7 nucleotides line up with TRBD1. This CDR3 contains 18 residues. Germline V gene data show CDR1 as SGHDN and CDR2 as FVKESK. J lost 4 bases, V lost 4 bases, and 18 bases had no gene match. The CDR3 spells CASSPGTAGTIVIYGYTF. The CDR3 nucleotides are TGTGCCAGCAGCCCGGGGACAGCCGGCACTATTGTCATCTATGGCTACACCTTC.

The CDR3 DNA is TGTGCCAGCTCATCGGATCCGGGACACAAGATTGACAATGAGCAGTTCTTC. Amino acids: CASSSDPGHKIDNEQFF. The chain employs TRBV18 and TRBJ2-1; possibly TRBD1 for D (6 bases). CDR1 and CDR2 (germline): KGHSH, LQKENI. The CDR3 length is 17 residues. Trimming stripped 5 bases from V and 5 bases from J, with 22 bases between.

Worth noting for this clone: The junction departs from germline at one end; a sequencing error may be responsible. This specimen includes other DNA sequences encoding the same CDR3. This CDR3 is CASSTRLMTGSYF. The CDR3 DNA sequence: TGCGCCAGCAGCACTCGCTTAATGACAGGCTCCTACTTC. The rearrangement links TRBV27 to TRBJ2-7; the D gene is possibly TRBD1 (6 bases). There are 13 residues in the CDR3. CDR1 is MNHEY, CDR2 SMNVEV, per germline (reference sequence).

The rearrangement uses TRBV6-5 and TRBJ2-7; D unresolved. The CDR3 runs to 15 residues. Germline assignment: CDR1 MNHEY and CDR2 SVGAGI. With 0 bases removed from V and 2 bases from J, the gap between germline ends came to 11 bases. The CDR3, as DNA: TGTGCCAGCAGTTACTCAGTGGGCAGCCCCTACGAGCAGTACTTC. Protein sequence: CASSYSVGSPYEQYF.

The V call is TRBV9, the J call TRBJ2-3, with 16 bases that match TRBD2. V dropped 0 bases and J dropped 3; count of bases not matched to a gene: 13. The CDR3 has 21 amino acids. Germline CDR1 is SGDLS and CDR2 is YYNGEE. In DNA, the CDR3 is TGTGCCAGCAGCGTAGCTTTGGGACTAGCGGGGGGGCCTGCCCTGACAGATACGCAGTATTTT. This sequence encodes CASSVALGLAGGPALTDTQYF.

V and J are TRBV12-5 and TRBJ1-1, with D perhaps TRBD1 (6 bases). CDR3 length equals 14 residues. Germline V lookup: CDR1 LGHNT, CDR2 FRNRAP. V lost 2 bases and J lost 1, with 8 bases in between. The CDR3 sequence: CASGLYRENTEAFF. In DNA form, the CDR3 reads TGTGCTAGTGGTTTGTACAGGGAGAACACTGAAGCTTTCTTT.

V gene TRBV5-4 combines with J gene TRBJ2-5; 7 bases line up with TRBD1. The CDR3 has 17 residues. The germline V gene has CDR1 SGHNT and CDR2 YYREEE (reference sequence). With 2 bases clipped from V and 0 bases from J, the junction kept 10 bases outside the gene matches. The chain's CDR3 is CASSFIPRDSNQETQYF. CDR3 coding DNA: TGTGCCAGCAGCTTTATCCCCCGGGACAGCAACCAAGAGACCCAGTACTTC.

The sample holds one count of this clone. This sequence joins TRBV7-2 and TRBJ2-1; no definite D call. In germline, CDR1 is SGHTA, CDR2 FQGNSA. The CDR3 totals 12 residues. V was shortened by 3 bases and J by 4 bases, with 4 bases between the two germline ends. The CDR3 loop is CASSFTYNEQFF. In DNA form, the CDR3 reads TGTGCCAGCAGCTTTACTTACAATGAGCAGTTCTTC.

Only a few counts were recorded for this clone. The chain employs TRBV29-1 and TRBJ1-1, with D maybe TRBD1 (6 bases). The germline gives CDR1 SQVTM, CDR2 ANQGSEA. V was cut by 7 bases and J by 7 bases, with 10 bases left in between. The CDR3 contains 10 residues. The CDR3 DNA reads TGCAGCGCCCTGACAGGTGAAGCTTTCTTT. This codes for CSALTGEAFF.

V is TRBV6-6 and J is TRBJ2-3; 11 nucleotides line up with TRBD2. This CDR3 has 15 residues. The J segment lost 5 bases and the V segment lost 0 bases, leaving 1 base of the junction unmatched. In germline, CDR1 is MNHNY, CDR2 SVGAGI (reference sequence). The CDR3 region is CASSYSSGREDTQYF. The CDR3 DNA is TGTGCCAGCAGTTACTCTAGCGGGAGGGAAGATACGCAGTATTTT.

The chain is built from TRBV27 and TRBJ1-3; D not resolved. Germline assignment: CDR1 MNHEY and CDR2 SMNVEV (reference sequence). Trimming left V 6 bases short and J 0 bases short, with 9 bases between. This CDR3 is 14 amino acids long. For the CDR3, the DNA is TGTGCCAGCAGCTTCAGTAACTCTGGAAACACCATATATTTT. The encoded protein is CASSFSNSGNTIYF.

The DNA for the CDR3 is TGCAGCGCACCAACCCGGGGGGACACCGGGGAGCTGTTTTTT. Amino acid sequence: CSAPTRGDTGELFF. The chain joins TRBV29-1 to TRBJ2-2; 7 bases are a match to TRBD2. Losses at the gene ends were 7 bases for V and 3 bases for J; bases not matched to a gene: 8. CDR1 and CDR2 from the germline V gene are SQVTM and ANQGSEA. The CDR3 consists of 14 residues.

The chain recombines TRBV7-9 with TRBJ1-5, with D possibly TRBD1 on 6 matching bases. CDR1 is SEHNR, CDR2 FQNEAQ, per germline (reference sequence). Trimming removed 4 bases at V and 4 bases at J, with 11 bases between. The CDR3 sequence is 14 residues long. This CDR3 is CASSSPGDNQPQHF. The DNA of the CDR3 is TGTGCCAGCAGCTCCCCAGGGGATAATCAGCCCCAGCATTTT.

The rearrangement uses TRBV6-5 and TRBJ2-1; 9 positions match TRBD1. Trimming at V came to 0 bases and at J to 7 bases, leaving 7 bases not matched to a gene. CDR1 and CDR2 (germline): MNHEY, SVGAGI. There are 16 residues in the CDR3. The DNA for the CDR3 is TGTGCCAGCAGTTACTCCGGGACAGGGAAGGGGAATGAGCAGTTCTTC. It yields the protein CASSYSGTGKGNEQFF.

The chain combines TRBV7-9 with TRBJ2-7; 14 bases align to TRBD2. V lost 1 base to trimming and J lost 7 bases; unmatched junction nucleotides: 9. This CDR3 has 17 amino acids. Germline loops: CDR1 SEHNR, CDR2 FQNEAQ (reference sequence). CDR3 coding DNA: TGTGCCAGCAGCTTAGGGCAGGGACTAGCGGGAGTCTTGGAGCAGTACTTC. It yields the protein CASSLGQGLAGVLEQYF.

The CDR3 DNA sequence: TGTGCCATCAGTGGGGACAGGGTCTACGAGCAGTACTTC. Its translation is CAISGDRVYEQYF. V usage is TRBV10-3 and J usage is TRBJ2-7, with 9 bases lining up with TRBD1. Germline V gene data show CDR1 as ENHRY and CDR2 as SYGVKD. CDR3 length: 13 residues. The junction had 1 base not matched to a gene; V was cut back by 4 bases and J by 3 bases.

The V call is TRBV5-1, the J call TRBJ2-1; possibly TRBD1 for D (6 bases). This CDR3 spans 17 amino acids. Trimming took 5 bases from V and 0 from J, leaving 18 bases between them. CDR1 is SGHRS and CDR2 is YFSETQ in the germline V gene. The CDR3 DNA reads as TGCGCCAGCAGGCAGGGGTACAGAGACGTCTCCTACAATGAGCAGTTCTTC. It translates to CASRQGYRDVSYNEQFF.

This chain's CDR3 is CSASTSDTQYF. The CDR3 DNA sequence: TGCAGTGCTAGTACTTCGGATACGCAGTATTTT. This chain uses TRBV20-1 with TRBJ2-3; D is uncertain. V lost 3 bases, J lost 6 bases, and 7 bases lay in between. Germline-derived CDR1 and CDR2 are DFQATT and SNEGSKA (reference sequence). The CDR3 contains 11 residues.